This T cell receptor (beta chain) was profiled in a study of blood T cell repertoires in COVID-19. Study summary: Acute and convalescent COVID-19 specimens originated in the United States, Italy and Spain.

Looked up from germline, CDR1 is SGHNT and CDR2 is YYREEE (reference sequence). Between the trimmed V and J ends, which lost 2 bases and 3 bases, there was a span of 17 bases. The length of the CDR3 is 17 residues. Per the original data handling: Reference gene primer amplification gave estimated nucleated cell counts. Assay: immunoSEQ multiplex PCR; the TCRdb copy retains only in-frame clones and omits some. From that table come the V and J calls and clone size; the DNA was used to work out D and trimming. The data contain about 87,000 clones, around 85% of them singletons. The chain has TRBV5-4 and TRBJ2-2, with D perhaps matching TRBD1 (6 bases). Sequenced sample: peripheral blood. The receptor was derived from a woman at least 80 years old with COVID-19, enrolled during active disease. This chain's CDR3 is CASSLPGVYKDTGELFF. DNA of the CDR3: TGTGCCAGCAGCTTACCAGGGGTTTATAAGGACACCGGGGAGCTGTTTTTT.